The rows below give T cell receptor beta chains drawn from one sample of a study of T-cell reconstitution after alpha-beta-depleted transplantation in children. TCRdb reprocessed the PCR reads via MiXCR and lists one record per CDR3 protein. The data show fewer than 150,000 distinct CDR3 sequences, roughly 23% seen once. Sequenced material: PBMCs, mostly from graft donor cells, taken 180 days after TCRalphabeta/CD19-depleted stem cell transplant. These receptors originate from a male patient between 2 and 9 years old who had a stem cell transplant for chronic granulomatous disease, so the T cells may come from the graft donor. Both conserved end residues are trimmed from each CDR3. Each record gives: V gene, J gene, CDR3 protein.

TRBV6-5	TRBJ2-2	ASSYSGTGLTGELF
TRBV20-1	TRBJ2-5	SAHGPGFQETQY
TRBV4-3	TRBJ2-7	ASSHYAGSYEQY
TRBV20-1	TRBJ2-1	SARDPRQGTQYNEQF
TRBV7-9	TRBJ2-1	ASSLALGLAGGHEQF
TRBV11-1	TRBJ2-6	ASSLVRVSAGANVLT
TRBV5-6	TRBJ2-1	ASSSRSGRDSYNEQF
TRBV10-3	TRBJ2-7	AISVLAGTYEQY
TRBV20-1	TRBJ2-1	SASFYNEQF
TRBV7-8	TRBJ2-3	ASSQWGRAGRGADTQY
TRBV12-3/TRBV12-4	TRBJ2-1	ASSPSLNRAGAGNEQF
TRBV25-1	TRBJ2-7	ASSAGLGTYEQY
TRBV7-9	TRBJ2-7	ASSLTGTDYEQY
TRBV5-1	TRBJ1-2	ASSSLAPRDNYGYT
TRBV20-1	TRBJ1-1	SASNTGGEWTEAF
TRBV12-3/TRBV12-4	TRBJ2-3	ASSPLRDTQY
TRBV29-1	TRBJ2-7	SVEEEDIAGEQY
TRBV7-2	TRBJ2-7	ASGPAYEQY
TRBV2	TRBJ2-7	ASSGPAGVLYEQY
TRBV24-1	TRBJ2-1	ATSDPDRVGEQF
TRBV20-1	TRBJ1-1	SARDLITEAF
TRBV5-1	TRBJ1-1	ASSLRGGPEAF
TRBV28	TRBJ2-7	ASSRSPGLAEQY
TRBV6-6	TRBJ2-4	ASNLDLGAQY
TRBV15	TRBJ1-1	ATSRLGGENTEAF
TRBV5-1	TRBJ2-5	ASSFRVGNQETQY
TRBV12-3/TRBV12-4	TRBJ1-5	ASSFGVDQPQH
TRBV12-3/TRBV12-4	TRBJ2-2	ASSYTGELF
TRBV10-3	TRBJ1-5	AISEWGVPGNQPQH
TRBV7-2	TRBJ2-7	ASSLVAFYEQY
TRBV4-2	TRBJ2-3	ASSQDPGLGTDTQY
TRBV20-1	TRBJ2-4	SAMTGLAKNIQY
TRBV20-1	TRBJ2-1	SARGSYNEQF
TRBV28	TRBJ2-4	ASSRGQVLAKNIQY
TRBV4-1	TRBJ2-2	ASSQDGGALYRELF
TRBV24-1	TRBJ1-1	ATSASRGATEAF
TRBV29-1	TRBJ2-5	SARNQETQY
TRBV10-3	TRBJ2-1	AISEADYRKHNEQF
TRBV10-3	TRBJ2-7	AIGARGSYEQY
TRBV20-1	TRBJ1-6	SAPRVGDNSPLH
TRBV6-5	TRBJ1-4	ASSYRERNEKLF
TRBV9	TRBJ2-2	ASGQATYTGELF
TRBV4-3	TRBJ2-7	ASSQERPPSEQY
TRBV27	TRBJ1-2	ASSLTGNAYGYT
TRBV6-1	TRBJ1-5	ASSLKLGGGHSQPQH
TRBV5-1	TRBJ2-4	ASSLGELAKNIQY
TRBV25-1	TRBJ2-7	ASSGAGLADYEQY
TRBV27	TRBJ2-1	ASSWTSGNEQF
TRBV20-1	TRBJ2-5	SAYLGGRETQY
TRBV29-1	TRBJ2-7	SVSPDSGSYEQY
TRBV20-1	TRBJ2-1	SARSRTDWSSYNEQF
TRBV5-1	TRBJ2-5	ASSFTSSGPQETQY
TRBV20-1	TRBJ1-5	SAKVSVQSNQPQH
TRBV5-1	TRBJ1-2	ASSFRDSNYGYT
TRBV20-1	TRBJ2-1	SARAFLGAGGLNEQF
TRBV12-3/TRBV12-4	TRBJ2-1	ASSRPGLAGGKNEQF
TRBV20-1	TRBJ1-1	SAARGNTEAF
TRBV27	TRBJ2-2	ASSPTGTPGELF
TRBV12-3/TRBV12-4	TRBJ1-6	ASRGDSGSPLH
TRBV20-1	TRBJ2-7	SARAPGLAGGPEGY